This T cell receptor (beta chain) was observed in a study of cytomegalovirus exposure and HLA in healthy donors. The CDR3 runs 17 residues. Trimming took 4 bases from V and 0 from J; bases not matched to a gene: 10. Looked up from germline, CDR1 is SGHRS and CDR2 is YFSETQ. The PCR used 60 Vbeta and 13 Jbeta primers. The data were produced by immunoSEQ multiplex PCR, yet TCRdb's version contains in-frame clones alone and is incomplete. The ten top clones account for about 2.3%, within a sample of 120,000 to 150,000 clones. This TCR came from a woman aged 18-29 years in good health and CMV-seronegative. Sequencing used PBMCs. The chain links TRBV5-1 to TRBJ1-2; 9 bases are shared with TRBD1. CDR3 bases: TGCGCCAGCAGCCCCGGGGACAGGGAAATCACTAACTATGGCTACACCTTC. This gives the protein CASSPGDREITNYGYTF.